The rows below give T cell receptor beta chains drawn from one sample of a study of blood T cell repertoires in COVID-19. Here immunoSEQ multiplex PCR was the method, and the copy in TCRdb shows in-frame clones only, minus some. The repertoire holds 90,000 to 140,000 clones, approximately 72% seen once, with approximately 19% in the top ten. The sequenced sample was peripheral blood. The receptors were sampled from a woman in her 70s with acute or convalescent COVID-19. CDR3s include the opening cysteine and the closing phenylalanine or tryptophan. The D gene is left open where the match is weak. Size tells how often a clone was seen (once, few, many) or the class of an expanded clone, and some rows leave it out.

>TRBJ2-1|TRBV27|.|.
CASSLILSSYNEQFF
TGTGCCAGCAGTTTGATCCTCAGCTCCTACAATGAGCAGTTCTTC
>TRBJ1-2|TRBV6-5|.|.
CASSSRGSYYGYTF
TGTGCCAGCAGCAGCAGGGGTTCGTACTATGGCTACACCTTC
>TRBJ1-2|TRBV30|.|TRBD1
CAWRPDREHGYTF
TGTGCCTGGAGACCTGACAGGGAGCATGGCTACACCTTC
>TRBJ2-5|TRBV29-1|.|TRBD2
CSVGTSGVQETQYF
TGCAGCGTTGGGACTAGCGGGGTCCAAGAGACCCAGTACTTC
>TRBJ1-1|TRBV9|.|.
CASSAQQGRNTEAFF
TGTGCCAGCAGCGCACAACAGGGACGGAACACTGAAGCTTTCTTT
>TRBJ2-3|TRBV29-1|.|TRBD2
CSVETLPSGPTDTQYF
TGCAGCGTTGAGACTCTACCTAGCGGACCCACAGATACGCAGTATTTT
>TRBJ2-7|TRBV5-4|.|TRBD1
CASSTQTGEYF
TGTGCCAGCAGCACACAGACAGGGGAATACTTC
>TRBJ1-1|TRBV28|.|.
CASSFPLTTVNTEAFF
TGTGCCAGCAGTTTCCCTCTAACTACCGTGAACACTGAAGCTTTCTTT
>TRBJ1-3|TRBV4-3|.|.
CASSRDNAASGNTIYF
TGCGCCAGCAGCCGCGACAACGCTGCCTCTGGAAACACCATATATTTT
>TRBJ2-1|TRBV6-1|.|.
CASSDRGMVNEQFF
TGTGCCAGCAGTGATCGGGGGATGGTTAATGAGCAGTTCTTC
>TRBJ1-5|TRBV6-6|.|.
CASSPWQNQPQHF
TGTGCCAGCAGCCCCTGGCAAAATCAGCCCCAGCATTTT
>TRBJ2-5|TRBV5-1|.|TRBD1
CASSLDRGRSPQAATQYF
TGCGCCAGCAGCTTGGACAGGGGGCGATCCCCACAAGCTGCGACCCAGTACTTC
>TRBJ1-4|TRBV20-1|few|.
CSVYNEKLFF
TGCAGTGTCTATAATGAAAAACTGTTTTTT
>TRBJ2-2|TRBV6-4|.|.
CASSDSGASGELFF
TGTGCCAGCAGTGACTCGGGGGCCTCCGGGGAGCTGTTTTTT
>TRBJ2-5|TRBV19|once|TRBD2
CASSFRLAGAPGTQYF
TGTGCCAGTAGTTTTCGACTAGCGGGGGCCCCCGGGACCCAGTACTTC
>TRBJ1-6|TRBV30|.|.
CAWSVTRVNSPLHF
TGTGCCTGGAGTGTCACCAGGGTTAATTCACCCCTCCACTTT
>TRBJ1-5|TRBV6-2/TRBV6-3|once|TRBD1
CASSWTGRDQPQHF
TGTGCCAGCAGTTGGACAGGGAGAGATCAGCCCCAGCATTTT
>TRBJ1-1|TRBV10-1|.|.
CASSGAGDGKNTEAFF
TGCGCCAGCAGTGGGGCAGGGGATGGCAAGAATACTGAAGCTTTCTTT
>TRBJ1-2|TRBV10-2|once|.
CASRQGANYGYTF
TGCGCCAGCAGACAGGGCGCTAACTATGGCTACACCTTC
>TRBJ1-3|TRBV18|.|TRBD1
CASSLATGRGNTIYF
TGTGCCAGCTCACTTGCGACAGGGCGGGGAAACACCATATATTTT
>TRBJ2-2|TRBV6-5|few|.
CASSYGGTGELFF
TGTGCCAGCAGTTACGGCGGCACCGGGGAGCTGTTTTTT
>TRBJ2-2|TRBV10-3|.|TRBD2
CAISGLAGGNTGELFF
TGTGCCATCAGTGGTCTAGCGGGGGGGAACACCGGGGAGCTGTTTTTT
>TRBJ2-5|TRBV7-2|.|TRBD2
CASSLVLSGGAGGETQYF
TGTGCCAGCAGCTTAGTACTTAGCGGGGGGGCGGGAGGAGAGACCCAGTACTTC
>TRBJ2-5|TRBV14|.|.
CASSQGGETQYF
TGTGCCAGCAGCCAAGGCGGGGAGACCCAGTACTTC
>TRBJ1-1|TRBV6-4|.|.
CASSESWQNTEAFF
TGTGCCAGCAGTGAGTCGTGGCAGAACACTGAAGCTTTCTTT
>TRBJ2-7|TRBV10-3|few|.
CAISESLGRGSYEQYF
TGTGCCATCAGTGAGTCTCTGGGCAGGGGCTCCTACGAGCAGTACTTC
>TRBJ2-1|TRBV7-2|.|TRBD1
CASKWGQGYNEQFF
TGTGCCAGCAAATGGGGACAGGGGTACAATGAGCAGTTCTTC
>TRBJ1-1|TRBV10-3|.|TRBD1
CAISGRGRSTEAFF
TGTGCCATCAGTGGGAGGGGGCGTAGCACTGAAGCTTTCTTT
>TRBJ1-3|TRBV5-1|few|.
CASSEASSGNTIYF
TGCGCCAGCAGCGAGGCCTCCTCTGGAAACACCATATATTTT
>TRBJ1-2|TRBV6-4|.|.
CASSGLRNYGYTF
TGTGCCAGCAGTGGATTACGGAACTATGGCTACACCTTC
>TRBJ2-2|TRBV29-1|.|.
CSVGGNTGELFF
TGCAGCGTGGGAGGGAACACCGGGGAGCTGTTTTTT
>TRBJ1-3|TRBV7-8|.|.
CASSLDTGTSGNTIYF
TGTGCCAGCAGCTTAGACACAGGGACCTCTGGAAACACCATATATTTT
>TRBJ1-5|TRBV2|few|TRBD1
CASSYPGTGGNQPQHF
TGTGCCAGCAGTTACCCCGGGACAGGGGGCAATCAGCCCCAGCATTTT
>TRBJ1-3|TRBV4-1|.|TRBD1
CASSQGDRTSGNTIYF
TGCGCCAGCAGCCAAGGGGACAGGACCTCTGGAAACACCATATATTTT
>TRBJ1-2|TRBV7-9|few|TRBD1
CASSFDRAGYTF
TGTGCCAGCAGCTTTGACAGGGCTGGCTACACCTTC
>TRBJ1-4|TRBV30|.|.
CAWRPRVNEKLFF
TGTGCCTGGAGACCCAGGGTAAATGAAAAACTGTTTTTT
>TRBJ1-1|TRBV7-9|.|.
CASSLANSEAFF
TGTGCCAGCAGCTTAGCGAACTCTGAAGCTTTCTTT
>TRBJ2-1|TRBV12-5|.|TRBD1
CASGQGASYNEQFF
TGTGCTAGTGGACAGGGGGCGAGTTACAATGAGCAGTTCTTC
>TRBJ1-1|TRBV2|.|TRBD1
CASWSGQGYTEAFF
TGTGCCAGCTGGTCTGGACAGGGTTACACTGAAGCTTTCTTT
>TRBJ2-2|TRBV5-4|.|.
CASSQGGRGTGELFF
TGTGCCAGCAGTCAAGGGGGTCGTGGCACCGGGGAGCTGTTTTTT
>TRBJ1-5|TRBV28|.|.
CASSFLRGADQPQHF
TGTGCCAGCAGTTTCCTCAGGGGAGCGGATCAGCCCCAGCATTTT
>TRBJ2-1|TRBV5-4|.|.
CASSLEGGASYNEQFF
TGTGCCAGCAGCTTGGAAGGGGGGGCCTCCTACAATGAGCAGTTCTTC
>TRBJ2-1|TRBV29-1|.|TRBD2
CSVARTSGNNEQFF
TGCAGCGTGGCGCGGACTAGCGGAAACAATGAGCAGTTCTTC
>TRBJ2-6|TRBV19|.|TRBD1
CASSSRDRAGANVLTF
TGTGCCAGTAGTTCCCGGGACAGGGCTGGGGCCAACGTCCTGACTTTC
>TRBJ1-2|TRBV5-1|.|TRBD1
CASSADDRGGGYTF
TGCGCCAGCAGCGCGGATGACAGGGGAGGTGGCTACACCTTC
>TRBJ1-2|TRBV5-5|.|.
CASSHFHGPRGYTF
TGTGCCAGCAGTCATTTTCACGGTCCGCGCGGCTACACCTTC
>TRBJ1-4|TRBV2|.|.
CASRARGRATNEKLFF
TGTGCCAGCAGAGCCCGAGGGCGGGCAACTAATGAAAAACTGTTTTTT
>TRBJ1-1|TRBV10-2|.|TRBD1
CASRDRDRPMNTEAFF
TGCGCCAGCCGTGACAGGGACAGGCCGATGAACACTGAAGCTTTCTTT
>TRBJ2-1|TRBV5-1|few|.
CASSLGTNSYNEQFF
TGCGCCAGCAGCTTGGGCACAAACTCCTACAATGAGCAGTTCTTC
>TRBJ1-5|TRBV28|.|.
CASSLGSRDQPQHF
TGTGCCAGCAGTTTAGGGAGTCGGGATCAGCCCCAGCATTTT
>TRBJ2-3|TRBV13|.|.
CASSPEQGSFTDTQYF
TGTGCCAGCAGCCCAGAGCAGGGCTCCTTCACAGATACGCAGTATTTT
>TRBJ2-4|TRBV28|.|.
CASRLRGMWDIQYF
TGTGCCAGCAGGCTTCGGGGGATGTGGGACATTCAGTACTTC
>TRBJ2-7|TRBV3-1/TRBV3-2|.|TRBD1
CASSPTPGQSYEQYF
TGTGCCAGCAGCCCGACTCCGGGACAGTCCTACGAGCAGTACTTC
>TRBJ1-6|TRBV2|.|TRBD1
CASSDRGNSPLHF
TGTGCCAGTTCGGACAGGGGGAATTCACCCCTCCACTTT
>TRBJ1-5|TRBV18|.|TRBD1
CASSREQGLLLGNQPQHF
TGTGCCAGCTCACGTGAACAGGGGCTTCTCCTCGGCAATCAGCCCCAGCATTTT
>TRBJ2-7|TRBV6-1|.|.
CASSVSGTILSYEQYF
TGTGCCAGCAGTGTCTCCGGGACAATCTTATCCTACGAGCAGTACTTC
>TRBJ1-2|TRBV14|.|.
CASSQPGTRILNYGYTF
TGTGCCAGCAGCCAACCCGGGACACGGATTCTTAACTATGGCTACACCTTC
>TRBJ2-3|TRBV9|.|TRBD1
CASSVEGTGFTDTQYF
TGTGCCAGCAGCGTAGAAGGGACAGGGTTTACAGATACGCAGTATTTT
>TRBJ1-2|TRBV27|few|.
CASSYKGNYGYTF
TGTGCCAGCAGTTATAAGGGGAACTATGGCTACACCTTC
>TRBJ1-5|TRBV6-5|.|TRBD1
CASTPTGGNNQPQHF
TGTGCCAGCACCCCCACAGGGGGCAATAATCAGCCCCAGCATTTT